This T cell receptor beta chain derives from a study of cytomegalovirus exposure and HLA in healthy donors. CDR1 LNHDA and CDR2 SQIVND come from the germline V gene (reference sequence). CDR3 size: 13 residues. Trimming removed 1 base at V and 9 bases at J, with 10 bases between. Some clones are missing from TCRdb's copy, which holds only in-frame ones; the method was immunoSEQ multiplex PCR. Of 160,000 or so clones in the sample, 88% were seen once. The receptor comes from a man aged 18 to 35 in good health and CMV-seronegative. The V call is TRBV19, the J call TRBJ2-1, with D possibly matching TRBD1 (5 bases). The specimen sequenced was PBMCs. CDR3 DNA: TGTGCCAGTAGTATAGGGGGCTTCGGTGAGCAGTTCTTC. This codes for CASSIGGFGEQFF.